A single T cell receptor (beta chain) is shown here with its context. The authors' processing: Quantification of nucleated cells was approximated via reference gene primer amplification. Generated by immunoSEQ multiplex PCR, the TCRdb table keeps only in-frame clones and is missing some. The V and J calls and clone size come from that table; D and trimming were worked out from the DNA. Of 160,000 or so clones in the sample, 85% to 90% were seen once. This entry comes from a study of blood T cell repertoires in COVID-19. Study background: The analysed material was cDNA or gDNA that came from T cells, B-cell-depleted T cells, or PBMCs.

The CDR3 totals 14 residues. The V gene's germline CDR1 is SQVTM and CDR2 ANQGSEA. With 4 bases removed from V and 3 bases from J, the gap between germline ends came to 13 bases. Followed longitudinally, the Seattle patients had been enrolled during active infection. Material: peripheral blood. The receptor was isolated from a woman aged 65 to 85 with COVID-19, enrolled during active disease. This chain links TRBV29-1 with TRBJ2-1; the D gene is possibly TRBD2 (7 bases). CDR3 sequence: CSVGGGRSYNEQFF. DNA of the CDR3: TGCAGCGTTGGGGGGGGCAGAAGCTACAATGAGCAGTTCTTC.